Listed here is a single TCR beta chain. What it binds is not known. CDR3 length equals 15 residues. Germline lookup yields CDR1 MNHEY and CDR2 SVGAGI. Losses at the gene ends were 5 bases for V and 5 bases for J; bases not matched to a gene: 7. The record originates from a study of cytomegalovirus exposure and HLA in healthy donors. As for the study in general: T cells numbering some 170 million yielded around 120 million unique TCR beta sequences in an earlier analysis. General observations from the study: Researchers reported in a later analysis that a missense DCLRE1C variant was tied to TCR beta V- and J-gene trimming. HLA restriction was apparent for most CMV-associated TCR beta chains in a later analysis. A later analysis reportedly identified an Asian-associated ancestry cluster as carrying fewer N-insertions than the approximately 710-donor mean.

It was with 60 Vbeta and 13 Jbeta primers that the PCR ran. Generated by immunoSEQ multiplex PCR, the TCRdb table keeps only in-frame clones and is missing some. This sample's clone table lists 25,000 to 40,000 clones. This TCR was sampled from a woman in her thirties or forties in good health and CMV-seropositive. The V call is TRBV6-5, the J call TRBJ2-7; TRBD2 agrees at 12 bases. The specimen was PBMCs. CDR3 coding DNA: TGTGCCAGCAGTACACGACTAGCGGGAGCACACGAGCAGTACTTC. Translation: CASSTRLAGAHEQYF.